Below, 25 T cell receptor beta chains from the same sample are listed, as sequenced in a study of T cells after yellow fever vaccination (dated by TCRdb to the late 2010s). Library method: 5' RACE. The listed sequencing device is Illumina NovaSeq 6000. Starting from the raw public reads, TCRdb applied fastp trimming at Q25, assembled clones with MiXCR and retained in-frame beta chains. Each CDR3 protein appears once, grouped with its most common genes and DNA. For this sample there are a few hundred thousand distinct CDR3 sequences; about 3% appear just once. The ten biggest clones cover around 3.2% of the sample. What the treatment or condition label conveys for this sample: live attenuated yellow fever vaccine strain. Sequenced here: CD4+ T cells sorted from PBMCs, sampled 10 days after the yellow fever booster vaccination. Source of these receptors: a man aged 18 to 29 who received the YFV17D yellow fever vaccine.

This clonotype showed up many times. V and J are TRBV28 and TRBJ2-5; D possibly corresponds to TRBD2 (6 bases). CDR3 length: 14 amino acids. The V gene lost 7 bases and the J gene lost 7 bases, with 19 bases spanning the gap. Germline V CDR1 and CDR2: MDHEN, SYDVKM. CDR3 residues: CASKPGTPKGTQYF. The CDR3 bases are TGTGCCAGCAAACCCGGGACTCCCAAGGGGACCCAGTACTTC.

The gene calls are TRBV6-5 and TRBJ2-5, with 8 bases fitting TRBD1. This CDR3 comprises 16 residues. J gave up 5 bases and V 5 bases, and 13 bases lay outside the gene matches. From germline, CDR1 is MNHEY and CDR2 SVGAGI. CDR3 nucleotides: TGTGCCAGCAGTCTTCTACAGGGGGTTGGTCTCGAGACCCAGTACTTC. Its protein is CASSLLQGVGLETQYF.

The chain uses TRBV25-1 and TRBJ2-5, with D uncertain. The CDR3 is 14 amino acids. In germline, CDR1 is MGHDK, CDR2 SYGVNS. V was trimmed by 6 bases and J by 1 base, leaving 12 bases between them. CDR3 sequence reads: CASRDPATQETQYF. The CDR3 coding sequence is TGTGCCAGCAGGGACCCGGCGACCCAAGAGACCCAGTACTTC. The variable domain in full, completed from reference TRBV25-1 and TRBJ2-5, reads EADIYQTPRYLVIGTGKKITLECSQTMGHDKMYWYQQDPGMELHLIHYSYGVNSTEKGDLSSESTVSRIRTEHFPLTLESARPSHTSQYLCASRDPATQETQYFGPGTRLLVL.

This clonotype was counted at least ten times. The CDR3 bases are TGTGCCAGCAGTGAGGGCGTGGGCGAGACCCAGTACTTC. Translating it yields CASSEGVGETQYF. J is TRBJ2-5 and V is TRBV2; no reliable D call. Per germline, CDR1 SNHLY and CDR2 FYNNEI. The CDR3 covers 13 residues. The V and J ends lost 3 bases and 5 bases respectively, with 10 bases between them.

This chain links TRBV25-1 with TRBJ2-5; 7 bases map to TRBD2. In germline, CDR1 is MGHDK, CDR2 SYGVNS. With 1 base clipped from V and 0 bases from J, the junction kept 8 bases outside the gene matches. This CDR3 is 17 amino acids long. The CDR3 sequence is CASSEWGAGEYQETQYF. The CDR3 region has the DNA TGTGCCAGCAGTGAATGGGGCGCGGGGGAGTACCAAGAGACCCAGTACTTC.

This clonotype was observed a handful of times. The gene calls are TRBV6-5 and TRBJ1-6; 8 bases match TRBD1. Per germline, CDR1 MNHEY and CDR2 SVGAGI. V shed 0 bases, J shed 7 bases, and the junction held 5 bases outside the gene matches. CDR3 size: 16 residues. The CDR3 DNA reads TGTGCCAGCAGTTACTCAGAGGACAGGGTAAATTCACCCCTCCACTTT. Its protein product is CASSYSEDRVNSPLHF.

The table lists this clonotype with many counts. The CDR3 bases are TGTGCCAGCAGTCCCAGGGGGATCCAAGAGACCCAGTACTTC. This gives the protein CASSPRGIQETQYF. V is TRBV6-5 and J is TRBJ2-5; 7 nucleotides align to TRBD1. The V gene's germline CDR1 is MNHEY and CDR2 SVGAGI. The CDR3 runs 14 residues. V lost 5 bases and J lost 1; bases outside the gene matches: 4.

This clonotype was seen ten or more times. This rearrangement joins TRBV5-6 to TRBJ1-6, with D unclear. In germline, CDR1 is SGHDT, CDR2 YYEEEE. This CDR3 comprises 12 residues. Trimming took off 6 bases at V and 0 bases at J, with 1 base between the two ends. CDR3 in amino acids: CASTSYNSPLHF. In DNA form, the CDR3 reads TGTGCCAGCACCTCCTATAATTCACCCCTCCACTTT.

This clonotype was detected many times. The CDR3 DNA sequence: TGCGCCAGCAGCTTGGGGGCCCAGGGACTGACAGATACGCAGTATTTT. Protein: CASSLGAQGLTDTQYF. The V call is TRBV5-1, the J call TRBJ2-3; weak D call: TRBD2 (6 bases). This CDR3 has 16 residues. The V and J ends lost 0 bases and 3 bases respectively, with 14 bases between them. Germline CDR1 SGHRS, CDR2 YFSETQ.

This chain connects TRBV14 to TRBJ1-5; D unclear. V dropped 0 bases and J dropped 0 bases, with 18 bases sitting between them. Germline V lookup: CDR1 SGHDN, CDR2 FVKESK. The CDR3 contains 19 residues. In DNA, the CDR3 is TGTGCCAGCAGCCAAGAAAAAGAGGGCCACTTATATAGCAATCAGCCCCAGCATTTT. It translates to CASSQEKEGHLYSNQPQHF.

This clonotype was observed at least ten times. This chain uses TRBV7-2 with TRBJ2-3; TRBD2 matches at 7 bases. The ends lost 6 bases at V and 5 bases at J; junction bases unmatched: 20. The V gene's germline CDR1 is SGHTA and CDR2 FQGNSA. The CDR3 is 18 residues long. The CDR3: CASSFPPVRGIIGDTQYF. In DNA form, the CDR3 reads TGTGCCAGCAGTTTCCCCCCGGTGCGGGGGATAATAGGAGATACGCAGTATTTT.

This clonotype was recorded a few times. This chain links TRBV24-1 with TRBJ1-2; the D gene is possibly TRBD1 (5 bases). CDR3 length: 15 residues. The ends were cut back, 4 bases at V and 5 bases at J, with 16 bases in the middle. CDR1 KGHDR and CDR2 SFDVKD come from the germline V gene. This chain's CDR3 is CATSDPRGERYGYTF. The CDR3 DNA reads as TGTGCCACCAGTGACCCCCGAGGGGAACGGTATGGCTACACCTTC.

This clonotype turned up a few times. The genes are TRBV5-1 and TRBJ2-3; the D is unclear. V dropped 5 bases and J dropped 6 bases, with 10 bases sitting between them. Looked up from germline, CDR1 is SGHRS and CDR2 is YFSETQ. There are 12 residues in the CDR3. CDR3 residues: CASSKSIDTQYF. The CDR3, as DNA: TGCGCCAGCAGTAAGTCTATTGATACGCAGTATTTT.

The rearrangement joins TRBV4-2 to TRBJ1-5; D gene unclear. This CDR3 contains 17 residues. V lost 0 bases, J lost 0 bases, and 12 bases lay in between. The germline V gene encodes CDR1 LGHNA and CDR2 YNFKEQ. CDR3 amino acids: CASSQDRNWNSNQPQHF. CDR3 DNA sequence: TGTGCCAGCAGCCAAGATAGGAATTGGAATAGCAATCAGCCCCAGCATTTT.

The chain combines TRBV10-3 with TRBJ1-2; no firm D call. Germline V gene sequence: CDR1 ENHRY, CDR2 SYGVKD. This CDR3 contains 13 residues. V gave up 0 bases and J gave up 4 bases, with 6 bases separating them. The CDR3 sequence: CAISESRSYGYTF. CDR3 bases: TGTGCCATCAGTGAGTCCAGGAGCTATGGCTACACCTTC.

Only a few counts were recorded for this clonotype. The rearrangement links TRBV6-5 to TRBJ1-6; the match to TRBD1 covers 9 bases. This CDR3 has 19 residues. Germline values: CDR1 MNHEY, CDR2 SVGAGI. V gave up 6 bases and J gave up 10 bases; unmatched junction bases: 22. CDR3 DNA: TGTGCCAGCAGCAAAACCGGGACAGGGTCGCATCGCTCGGGCTCACCCCTCCACTTT. Its translation is CASSKTGTGSHRSGSPLHF.

This clonotype was counted ten times or more. V usage is TRBV24-1 and J usage is TRBJ2-3; 8 nucleotides align to TRBD2. This CDR3 has 18 amino acids. The germline V gene has CDR1 KGHDR and CDR2 SFDVKD. The J segment lost 3 bases and the V segment lost 3 bases, leaving 13 bases of the junction unmatched. The CDR3 sequence is CATSDARPRGAHTDTQYF. CDR3 sequence (DNA): TGTGCCACCAGTGATGCCAGACCGCGGGGGGCCCATACAGATACGCAGTATTTT.

This clonotype was picked up many times. The chain combines TRBV18 with TRBJ2-1; the match to TRBD2 covers 12 bases. The ends lost 2 bases at V and 10 bases at J; junction bases unmatched: 6. The germline gives CDR1 KGHSH, CDR2 LQKENI. The CDR3 runs to 15 residues. CDR3 amino acids: CASSPVGLAGKEQFF. DNA of the CDR3: TGTGCCAGCTCACCAGTTGGACTAGCGGGGAAAGAGCAGTTCTTC.

This clonotype was counted only a few times. The gene calls are TRBV19 and TRBJ1-4; D not certain. The CDR3 runs to 18 residues. The germline gives CDR1 LNHDA, CDR2 SQIVND (reference sequence). V was trimmed by 3 bases and J by 3 bases, leaving 20 bases between them. The CDR3 sequence: CASSIIAFSLSANEKLFF. In DNA form, the CDR3 reads TGTGCCAGTAGTATTATCGCATTTTCCCTATCAGCTAATGAAAAACTGTTTTTT.

This clonotype was seen ten or more times. J is TRBJ2-5 and V is TRBV28, with D perhaps TRBD1 (7 bases). The CDR3 sequence is 14 residues long. The germline V gene encodes CDR1 MDHEN and CDR2 SYDVKM. The ends were cut back, 6 bases at V and 5 bases at J, with 16 bases in the middle. The CDR3 reads CASSRPGGTETQYF. The CDR3 DNA reads TGTGCCAGCAGCCGACCAGGGGGGACGGAGACCCAGTACTTC.

The CDR3: CASSPHGNYGYTF. The CDR3, as DNA: TGTGCCAGCAGCCCGCACGGGAACTATGGCTACACCTTC. The gene calls are TRBV6-2 or TRBV6-3 and TRBJ1-2; D remains ambiguous. Trimming took 6 bases from V and 2 from J, leaving 10 bases between them. Germline V lookup: CDR1 MNHEY, CDR2 SVGEGT. The CDR3 sequence is 13 residues long.

CDR3 sequence (DNA): TGTGCCAGCAGCTTAATGGGGGGGGAGACCCAGTACTTC. Its protein is CASSLMGGETQYF. V gene TRBV7-3 combines with J gene TRBJ2-5, with 7 positions matching TRBD2. Trimming took 1 base from V and 5 from J; bases not matched to a gene: 1. The CDR3 contains 13 residues. Per germline, CDR1 SGHTA and CDR2 FQGTGA.

In this sample, this clonotype turned up many times. V and J are TRBV18 and TRBJ2-3; 10 positions match TRBD2. V trimming: 4 bases; J trimming: 0 bases; junction bases outside the gene matches: 4. The CDR3 loop spans 16 amino acids. The germline V gene has CDR1 KGHSH and CDR2 LQKENI. The CDR3 nucleotides are TGTGCCAGCTCACGGACTAGCGGTCCTAGCACAGATACGCAGTATTTT. This gives the protein CASSRTSGPSTDTQYF.

In its sample, this clonotype was seen many times. This chain uses TRBV20-1 with TRBJ1-2; no reliable D call. From germline, CDR1 is DFQATT and CDR2 SNEGSKA (reference sequence). This CDR3 is 16 amino acids long. Trimming cost V 3 bases and J 4 bases, with 21 bases left between them. In nucleotides, the CDR3 is TGCAGTGCTAGGGAAAGTTCCAGTCAGACCGGCTATGGCTACACCTTC. Translated, it gives CSARESSSQTGYGYTF.

This clonotype was recorded many times. The chain is built from TRBV10-3 and TRBJ1-2, with TRBD1 identical over 7 bases. The CDR3 consists of 15 residues. V lost 7 bases and J lost 3; bases outside the gene matches: 11. Germline V gene sequence: CDR1 ENHRY, CDR2 SYGVKD. CDR3 DNA: TGTGCCATCACTCAGGGGGACAGCGGGGACTATGGCTACACCTTC. Translation: CAITQGDSGDYGYTF.